This TCR beta chain was recorded in a study of CD4+ T cells in melanoma. Trimming took 3 bases from V and 12 from J, leaving 14 bases between them. Germline loops: CDR1 MNHNS, CDR2 SASEGT. The CDR3 extends over 12 amino acids. With regard to this clone: Its antigen is undetermined.

Whole-study results and caveats: In melanoma, neoantigen-specific CD4+ T cells reportedly differed in differentiation state. CD8+ T cell, macrophage and B cell function reportedly correlated with neoantigen-specific CD4+ T cells.

Assay: immunoSEQ multiplex PCR; the TCRdb copy retains only in-frame clones and omits some. This table has 18,000 or so clones, 83% appearing once. The source material was cells from a culture (not recorded whether cultured in vitro). The V and J genes are TRBV6-1 and TRBJ1-1; D is unclear. This clonotype was obtained from a human donor with melanoma. CDR3 sequence: CASSDPGRGSFF. In nucleotides, the CDR3 is TGTGCCAGCAGTGACCCTGGACGCGGTTCTTTCTTT.